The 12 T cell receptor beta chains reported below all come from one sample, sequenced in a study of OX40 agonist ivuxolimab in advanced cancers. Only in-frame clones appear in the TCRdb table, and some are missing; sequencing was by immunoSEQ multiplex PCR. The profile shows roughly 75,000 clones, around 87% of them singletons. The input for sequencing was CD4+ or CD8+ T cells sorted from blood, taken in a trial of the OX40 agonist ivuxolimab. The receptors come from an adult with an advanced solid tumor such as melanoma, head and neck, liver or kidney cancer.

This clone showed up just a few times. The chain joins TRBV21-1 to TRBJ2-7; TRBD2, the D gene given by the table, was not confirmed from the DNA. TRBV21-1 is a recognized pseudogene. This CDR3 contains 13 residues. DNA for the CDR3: TGTGCCAGCACACCTTTGCGGGGCGACGAGCAGTACTTC. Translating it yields CASTPLRGDEQYF.

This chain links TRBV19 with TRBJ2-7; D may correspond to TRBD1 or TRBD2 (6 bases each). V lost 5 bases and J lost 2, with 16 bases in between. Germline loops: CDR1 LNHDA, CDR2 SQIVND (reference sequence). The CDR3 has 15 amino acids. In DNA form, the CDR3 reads TGTGCCAGTAGTGCCACAGGGACGGGGGCCTACGAGCAGTACTTC. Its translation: CASSATGTGAYEQYF.

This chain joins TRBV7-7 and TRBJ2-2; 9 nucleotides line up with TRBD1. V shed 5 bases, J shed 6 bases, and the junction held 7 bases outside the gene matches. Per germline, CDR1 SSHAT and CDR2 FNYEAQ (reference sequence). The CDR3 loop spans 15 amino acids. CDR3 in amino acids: CASSQGQGRAGELFF. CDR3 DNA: TGTGCCAGCAGCCAGGGACAGGGTAGAGCCGGGGAGCTGTTTTTT. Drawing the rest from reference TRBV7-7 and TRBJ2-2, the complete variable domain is GAGVSQSPRYKVTKRGQDVTLRCDPISSHATLYWYQQALGQGPEFLTYFNYEAQPDKSGLPSDRFSAERPEGSISTLTIQRTEQRDSAMYRCASSQGQGRAGELFFGEGSRLTVL.

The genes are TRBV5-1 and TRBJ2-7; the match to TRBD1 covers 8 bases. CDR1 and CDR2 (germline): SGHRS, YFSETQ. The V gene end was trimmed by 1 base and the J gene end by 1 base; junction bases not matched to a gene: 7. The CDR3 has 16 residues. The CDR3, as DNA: TGCGCCAGCAGCTTGTTTGGGCAGGGGGCGTCCTACGAGCAGTACTTC. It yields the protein CASSLFGQGASYEQYF.

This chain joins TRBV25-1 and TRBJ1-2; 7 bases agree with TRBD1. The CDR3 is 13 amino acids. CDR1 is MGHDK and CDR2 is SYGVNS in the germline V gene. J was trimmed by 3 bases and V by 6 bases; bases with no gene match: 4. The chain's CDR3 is CASSRGQHYGYTF. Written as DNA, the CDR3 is TGTGCCAGCAGCCGGGGACAGCACTATGGCTACACCTTC.

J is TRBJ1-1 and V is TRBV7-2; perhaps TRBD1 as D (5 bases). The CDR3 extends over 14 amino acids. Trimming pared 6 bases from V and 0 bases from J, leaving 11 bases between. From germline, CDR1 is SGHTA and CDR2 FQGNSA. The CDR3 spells CASRVGQMNTEAFF. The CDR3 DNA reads TGTGCCAGCAGAGTGGGGCAGATGAACACTGAAGCTTTCTTT.

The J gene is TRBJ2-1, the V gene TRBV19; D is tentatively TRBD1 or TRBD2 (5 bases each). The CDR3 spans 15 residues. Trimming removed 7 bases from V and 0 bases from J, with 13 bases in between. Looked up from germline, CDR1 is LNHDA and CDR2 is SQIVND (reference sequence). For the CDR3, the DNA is TGTGCCAGTAATCCCCGGGGCCACTCCTACAATGAGCAGTTCTTC. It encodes CASNPRGHSYNEQFF.

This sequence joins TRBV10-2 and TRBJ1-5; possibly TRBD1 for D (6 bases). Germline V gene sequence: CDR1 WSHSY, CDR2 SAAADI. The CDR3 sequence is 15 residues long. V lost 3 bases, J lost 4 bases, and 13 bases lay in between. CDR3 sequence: CASSESGGGNQPQHF. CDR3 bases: TGCGCCAGCAGTGAAAGCGGAGGGGGTAATCAGCCCCAGCATTTT.

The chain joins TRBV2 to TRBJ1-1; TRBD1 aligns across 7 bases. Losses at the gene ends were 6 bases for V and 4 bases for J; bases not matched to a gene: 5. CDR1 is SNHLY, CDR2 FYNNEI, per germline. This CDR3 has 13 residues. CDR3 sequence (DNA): TGTGCCAGCAGGACGACAGGGCCCACTGAAGCTTTCTTT. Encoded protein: CASRTTGPTEAFF.

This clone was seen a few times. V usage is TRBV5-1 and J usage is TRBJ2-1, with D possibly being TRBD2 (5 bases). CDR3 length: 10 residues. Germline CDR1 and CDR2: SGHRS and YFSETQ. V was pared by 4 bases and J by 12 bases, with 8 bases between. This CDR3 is CASSGESQFF. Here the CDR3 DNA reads TGCGCCAGCAGCGGGGAGTCGCAGTTCTTC.

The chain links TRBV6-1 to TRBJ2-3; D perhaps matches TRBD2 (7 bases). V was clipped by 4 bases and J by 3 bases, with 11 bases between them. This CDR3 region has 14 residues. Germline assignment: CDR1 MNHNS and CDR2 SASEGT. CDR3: CASSGEGGTDTQYF. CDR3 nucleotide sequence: TGTGCCAGCAGTGGGGAGGGGGGAACAGATACGCAGTATTTT.

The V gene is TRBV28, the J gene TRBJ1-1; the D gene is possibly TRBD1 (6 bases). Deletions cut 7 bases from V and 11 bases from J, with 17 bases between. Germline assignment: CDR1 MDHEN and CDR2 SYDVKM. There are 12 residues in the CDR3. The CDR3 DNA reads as TGTGCCAGCACTTACGGGGGCAGAACTGCTTTCTTT. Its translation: CASTYGGRTAFF.